This entry lists 22 T cell receptor beta chains sequenced from one sample in a study of cytomegalovirus exposure and HLA in healthy donors. The table came from immunoSEQ multiplex PCR; TCRdb's copy has only in-frame clones and leaves some out. The sample lists about 300,000 clones; roughly 90% were seen once. The specimen was PBMCs. Receptor source: a woman aged 18 to 35 in good health and CMV-seronegative.

In its sample, this clone was seen a few times. J is TRBJ2-5 and V is TRBV5-1; D not resolved. The germline V and J ends were trimmed by 4 bases and 5 bases, with 12 bases remaining between them. Germline V gene sequence: CDR1 SGHRS, CDR2 YFSETQ. The CDR3 covers 13 residues. The CDR3 bases are TGCGCCAGCAGCGAGAGTTCGCTGGAGACCCAGTACTTC. Protein: CASSESSLETQYF. Together with reference TRBV5-1 and TRBJ2-5, the CDR3 gives the full variable domain: KAGVTQTPRYLIKTRGQQVTLSCSPISGHRSVSWYQQTPGQGLQFLFEYFSETQRNKGNFPGRFSGRQFSNSRSEMNVSTLELGDSALYLCASSESSLETQYFGPGTRLLVL.

The chain has TRBV28 and TRBJ1-1, with D possibly matching TRBD1 (5 bases). The CDR3 consists of 10 residues. With 6 bases removed from V and 11 bases from J, the gap between germline ends came to 10 bases. Germline V lookup: CDR1 MDHEN, CDR2 SYDVKM. In nucleotides, the CDR3 is TGTGCCAGCAGGGGCAGGGCGGCTTTCTTT. Its protein is CASRGRAAFF.

The chain combines TRBV6-5 with TRBJ2-1; perhaps TRBD1 as D (6 bases). This CDR3 region has 12 residues. Trimming left V 2 bases short and J 14 bases short, with 13 bases between. CDR1 is MNHEY and CDR2 is SVGAGI in the germline V gene. The CDR3 DNA follows: TGTGCCAGCAGTTACAACTCAGGGGTGAAGTTCTTC. Protein sequence: CASSYNSGVKFF.

This clone came up a few times. This rearrangement joins TRBV5-1 to TRBJ1-2; 8 nucleotides match TRBD1. The CDR3 runs to 12 residues. CDR1 and CDR2 from the germline V gene are SGHRS and YFSETQ. Germline trimming cut 4 bases from V and 8 bases from J; bases unmatched to any gene: 4. The CDR3 sequence is CASSQGARGYTF. CDR3 sequence (DNA): TGCGCCAGCAGCCAGGGGGCTCGAGGCTACACCTTC.

This chain joins TRBV6-1 and TRBJ2-7, with 9 bases matching TRBD1. The CDR3 extends over 15 amino acids. V lost 9 bases to trimming and J lost 3 bases; unmatched junction nucleotides: 12. CDR1 is MNHNS and CDR2 is SASEGT in the germline V gene. The CDR3 loop is CASISKTGGGYEQYF. The DNA of the CDR3 is TGTGCCAGTATCTCAAAGACAGGGGGGGGCTACGAGCAGTACTTC.

This clone came up once. The germline gene is not matched at one end of the junction; a read error may be the cause. The rearrangement uses TRBV7-9 and TRBJ2-1, with TRBD2 as a possible D gene (6 bases). The germline CDR1 and CDR2 sequences are SEHNR and FQNEAQ (reference sequence). The CDR3 is 15 amino acids. As DNA, the CDR3 is TGTGCCAGCAGCTCTCCCCGGGACTCCCACAATGAGCAGTTCTTC. Protein product: CASSSPRDSHNEQFF.

This chain joins TRBV30 and TRBJ1-3; D perhaps matches TRBD1 (6 bases). The CDR3 contains 15 residues. Trimming took 2 bases from V and 1 from J, leaving 12 bases between them. Germline CDR1 and CDR2: GTSNPN and SVGIG (reference sequence). CDR3 DNA sequence: TGTGCCTGGAGTCCCCAGGGGTGGTCTGGAAACACCATATATTTT. This sequence encodes CAWSPQGWSGNTIYF. The full variable domain, rest sourced from reference TRBV30 and TRBJ1-3, is SQTIHQWPATLVQPVGSPLSLECTVEGTSNPNLYWYRQAAGRGLQLLFYSVGIGQISSEVPQNLSASRPQDRQFILSSKKLLLSDSGFYLCAWSPQGWSGNTIYFGEGSWLTVV.

This sequence joins TRBV7-6 and TRBJ2-3; D may be TRBD2 (6 bases). CDR1 is SGHVS and CDR2 is FNYEAQ in the germline V gene. The germline V and J ends were trimmed by 4 bases and 5 bases, with 19 bases remaining between them. The CDR3 is 16 amino acids. In nucleotides, the CDR3 is TGTGCCAGCAGCTCCATCAACCGCGGGGCAGAAGATACGCAGTATTTT. As protein: CASSSINRGAEDTQYF. Supplemented by reference TRBV7-6 and TRBJ2-3, the full variable domain reads GAGVSQSPRYKVTKRGQDVALRCDPISGHVSLYWYRQALGQGPEFLTYFNYEAQQDKSGLPNDRFSAERPEGSISTLTIQRTEQRDSAMYRCASSSINRGAEDTQYFGPGTRLTVL.

In this sample, this clone turned up once. The chain joins TRBV7-3 to TRBJ1-1; perhaps TRBD1 as D (5 bases). The ends were cut back, 4 bases at V and 4 bases at J, with 10 bases in the middle. The germline gives CDR1 SGHTA, CDR2 FQGTGA. The length of the CDR3 is 13 residues. DNA for the CDR3: TGTGCCAGCAGCTCCTCAGGGTTCACTGAAGCTTTCTTT. It encodes CASSSSGFTEAFF.

The rearrangement joins TRBV10-3 to TRBJ2-7, with TRBD2 matching over 7 bases. The germline V gene encodes CDR1 ENHRY and CDR2 SYGVKD. The CDR3 covers 15 residues. With V trimmed by 4 bases and J by 1 base, 7 bases remained unmatched. The CDR3 sequence: CAISAREPKSYEQYF. CDR3 nucleotide sequence: TGTGCCATCAGTGCGCGGGAGCCCAAATCCTACGAGCAGTACTTC.

The chain employs TRBV11-2 and TRBJ2-1; D uncertain. Germline V CDR1 and CDR2: SGHAT, FQNNGV. The CDR3 runs to 17 residues. V was clipped by 3 bases and J by 0 bases, with 15 bases between them. Here the CDR3 reads CASSFHLLVNSYNEQFF. The CDR3 DNA follows: TGTGCCAGCAGCTTCCATCTCTTAGTAAACTCCTACAATGAGCAGTTCTTC.

The genes are TRBV2 and TRBJ1-6, with TRBD1 identical over 10 bases. The length of the CDR3 is 17 residues. Germline loops: CDR1 SNHLY, CDR2 FYNNEI. V lost 3 bases, J lost 7 bases, and 9 bases stayed unmatched. This CDR3 reads CASSEPYDRGPNSPLHF. The DNA of the CDR3 is TGTGCCAGCAGTGAGCCTTATGACAGGGGGCCCAATTCACCCCTCCACTTT. The complete variable domain, with remaining parts taken from reference TRBV2 and TRBJ1-6, reads EPEVTQTPSHQVTQMGQEVILRCVPISNHLYFYWYRQILGQKVEFLVSFYNNEISEKSEIFDDQFSVERPDGSNFTLKIRSTKLEDSAMYFCASSEPYDRGPNSPLHFGNGTRLTVT.

This clone was counted a single time. Distinct nucleotide sequences in the sample also encode this CDR3. The V call is TRBV18, the J call TRBJ1-5; TRBD1 matches 10 bases. Looked up from germline, CDR1 is KGHSH and CDR2 is LQKENI. The CDR3 is made up of 14 amino acids. The junction had 1 base not matched to a gene; V was cut back by 6 bases and J by 2 bases. The CDR3 DNA reads TGTGCCAGCTCGGACAGGGGGGGCAATCAGCCCCAGCATTTT. The encoded protein is CASSDRGGNQPQHF.

There are a few counts of this clone. The rearrangement uses TRBV18 and TRBJ2-1, with D perhaps matching TRBD1 (6 bases). This CDR3 has 13 amino acids. Germline V gives CDR1 KGHSH, CDR2 LQKENI. V was trimmed by 3 bases and J by 6 bases, leaving 9 bases between them. The CDR3 DNA sequence: TGTGCCAGCTCACCGAAGGACAGCAATGAGCAGTTCTTC. Protein: CASSPKDSNEQFF.

The CDR3 nucleotides are TGCGCCAGCAGCCAAGATGGGGGGTCGAGCTCTGGAAACACCATATATTTT. It encodes CASSQDGGSSSGNTIYF. The chain is built from TRBV4-1 and TRBJ1-3, with D possibly matching TRBD1 (5 bases). The V gene's germline CDR1 is MGHRA and CDR2 YSYEKL. The CDR3 sequence is 17 residues long. The V end was cut by 0 bases, the J end by 0 bases, with 12 bases between.

V is TRBV10-1 and J is TRBJ2-7, with 7 bases lining up with TRBD2. The trim removed 0 bases at V and 0 bases at J, leaving 2 bases unmatched. CDR1 is WNHNN and CDR2 is SYGVQD in the germline V gene (reference sequence). The CDR3 is 15 residues long. CDR3 residues: CASSESLAASYEQYF. CDR3 DNA sequence: TGCGCCAGCAGTGAGTCCCTAGCGGCCTCCTACGAGCAGTACTTC.

The chain employs TRBV28 and TRBJ1-1; perhaps TRBD1 as D (5 bases). The CDR3 has 16 amino acids. Trimming pared 8 bases from V and 1 base from J, leaving 20 bases between. Germline CDR1 reads MDHEN; CDR2 reads SYDVKM. The CDR3 DNA sequence: TGTGCCAGCCTCGCCCGAACAGGCCTACCGAACACTGAAGCTTTCTTT. Amino acid sequence: CASLARTGLPNTEAFF.

This chain joins TRBV28 and TRBJ2-1; 8 bases match TRBD2. Germline assignment: CDR1 MDHEN and CDR2 SYDVKM. This CDR3 has 12 amino acids. V was clipped by 10 bases and J by 7 bases; unmatched bases: 6. Written as DNA, the CDR3 is TGTGCCACGAGCGGGAGACGAAATGAGCAGTTCTTC. Amino acids: CATSGRRNEQFF.

The chain carries TRBV2 and TRBJ2-1; 11 nucleotides line up with TRBD2. The CDR3 runs to 19 residues. Germline CDR1 SNHLY, CDR2 FYNNEI. V lost 6 bases and J lost 0; bases outside the gene matches: 13. For the CDR3, the DNA is TGTGCCAGCAGCCAACTAGCGGGAGCCCGCGCGAGCTCCTACAATGAGCAGTTCTTC. Its translation: CASSQLAGARASSYNEQFF.

This chain uses TRBV27 with TRBJ2-5, with 7 bases matching TRBD2. The junction had 2 bases not matched to a gene; V was cut back by 0 bases and J by 1 base. Germline CDR1 MNHEY, CDR2 SMNVEV (reference sequence). This CDR3 has 15 amino acids. The CDR3 region has the DNA TGTGCCAGCAGTTTATCAGAGCGGGGCCAAGAGACCCAGTACTTC. Amino acids: CASSLSERGQETQYF.

The rearrangement links TRBV28 to TRBJ2-2; 9 nucleotides match TRBD2. Germline loops: CDR1 MDHEN, CDR2 SYDVKM. The V gene end was trimmed by 5 bases and the J gene end by 4 bases; junction bases not matched to a gene: 5. The CDR3 length is 15 residues. The chain's CDR3 is CASSPRLAVTGELFF. CDR3 coding DNA: TGTGCCAGCAGTCCACGACTAGCGGTCACCGGGGAGCTGTTTTTT.

The chain couples TRBV4-1 to TRBJ2-1; D is possibly TRBD1 (5 bases). V was pared by 1 base and J by 13 bases, with 14 bases between. There are 13 residues in the CDR3. Germline V gene sequence: CDR1 MGHRA, CDR2 YSYEKL. CDR3 sequence: CASSQVQAGSQFF. The CDR3 coding sequence is TGCGCCAGCAGCCAAGTTCAGGCAGGGTCCCAGTTCTTC.